The rows below give T cell receptor beta chains drawn from one sample of a study of shared clonotypes between healthy human individuals. Profiled with immunoSEQ multiplex PCR; TCRdb holds only in-frame clones, not every one. Here the sample spans under 600,000 clones, more than 95% being singletons. Sequencing was done on a sample of naive CD4+ T cells sorted from blood. These receptors were collected from a woman in her twenties or thirties in good health. Both conserved end residues are part of each CDR3. D genes are given only for firm matches. Only part of the rows carry a size: once, few, many, or a class if the clone is expanded.

j_call clone_size v_call d_call cdr3_aa cdr3_nt
TRBJ1-5 few TRBV2 - CASSWTRGNQPQHF TGTGCCAGCAGTTGGACCCGGGGAAATCAGCCCCAGCATTTT
TRBJ2-5 - TRBV15 - CATSPIGVGETQYF TGTGCCACCTCCCCCATTGGAGTGGGAGAGACCCAGTACTTC
TRBJ2-5 - TRBV29-1 - CSVAGVETQYF TGCAGCGTTGCGGGGGTGGAGACCCAGTACTTC
TRBJ2-5 - TRBV7-2 - CASSLIRGRETQYF TGTGCCAGCAGCTTAATCAGGGGTAGAGAGACCCAGTACTTC
TRBJ2-1 - TRBV7-9 - CASSRGADLYNEQFF TGTGCCAGCAGCAGGGGAGCAGATCTGTACAATGAGCAGTTCTTC
TRBJ2-6 - TRBV7-6 - CASSLGATGANVLTF TGTGCCAGCAGCTTGGGGGCGACAGGGGCCAACGTCCTGACTTTC
TRBJ2-7 - TRBV11-3 - CASSLTDGGIYEQYF TGTGCCAGCAGCTTAACGGATGGAGGGATCTACGAGCAGTACTTC
TRBJ2-7 once TRBV28 - CASREVGLYEQYF TGTGCCAGCAGGGAGGTGGGACTCTACGAGCAGTACTTC
TRBJ1-1 - TRBV4-1 TRBD1 CASSQERFGRGRGGAFF TGCGCCAGCAGCCAAGAGAGATTTGGCAGGGGGCGGGGGGGAGCTTTCTTT
TRBJ2-3 - TRBV21-1 - CASSGAATDTQYF TGTGCCAGCAGCGGAGCAGCCACAGATACGCAGTATTTT
TRBJ1-2 - TRBV28 - CASSVVGGGYTF TGTGCCAGCAGTGTGGTTGGGGGTGGCTACACCTTC
TRBJ2-1 - TRBV5-4 - CASSSISGHEQFF TGTGCCAGCAGCTCTATAAGCGGGCATGAGCAGTTCTTC
TRBJ1-4 once TRBV30 - CAWRDSRTNEKLFF TGTGCCTGGAGGGACAGCCGAACTAATGAAAAACTGTTTTTT
TRBJ1-5 - TRBV9 - CASSAGNQPQHF TGTGCCAGCAGCGCAGGCAATCAGCCCCAGCATTTT
TRBJ2-2 - TRBV11-2 TRBD2 CASRGPWASGTGELFF TGTGCCAGCAGGGGTCCTTGGGCTAGCGGCACCGGGGAGCTGTTTTTT
TRBJ1-5 - TRBV19 - CASSIGEGVSGNQPQHF TGTGCCAGTAGTATAGGGGAGGGTGTGAGCGGCAATCAGCCCCAGCATTTT
TRBJ2-6 - TRBV28 - CASSFRVAGANVLTF TGTGCCAGCAGTTTCAGGGTGGCTGGGGCCAACGTCCTGACTTTC
TRBJ2-7 - TRBV18 TRBD2 CASSPPTLAGEYGYEQYF TGTGCCAGCTCACCACCGACCCTAGCGGGAGAATACGGGTACGAGCAGTACTTC
TRBJ2-7 - TRBV18 TRBD1 CASSKPGQWDYEQYF TGTGCCAGCTCCAAACCGGGACAGTGGGACTACGAGCAGTACTTC
TRBJ2-2 - TRBV9 - CASSVVEGIPGELFF TGTGCCAGCAGCGTAGTAGAAGGGATCCCCGGGGAGCTGTTTTTT
TRBJ2-7 - TRBV4-2 - CASSAEQGIRDEQYF TGTGCCAGCAGCGCAGAACAGGGAATTCGGGACGAGCAGTACTTC
TRBJ1-1 - TRBV30 TRBD1 CAWSARGPMNTEAFF TGTGCCTGGAGTGCTAGGGGGCCCATGAACACTGAAGCTTTCTTT
TRBJ1-1 - TRBV10-3 - CAISDRGDWADTEAFF TGTGCCATCAGTGACCGGGGCGACTGGGCGGACACTGAAGCTTTCTTT
TRBJ1-3 - TRBV19 - CASARGSGNTIYF TGTGCCAGTGCCAGGGGTAGTGGAAACACCATATATTTT
TRBJ1-2 - TRBV28 - CASIKRTGPNYGYTF TGTGCCAGCATAAAACGCACAGGGCCTAACTATGGCTACACCTTC
TRBJ2-1 - TRBV30 TRBD2 CAWSFARTSGSHGNEQFF TGTGCCTGGAGTTTTGCCCGGACTAGCGGGAGCCATGGTAATGAGCAGTTCTTC
TRBJ2-1 - TRBV30 TRBD1 CALGQVSNEQFF TGTGCCTTAGGACAGGTGTCCAATGAGCAGTTCTTC
TRBJ1-5 once TRBV6-1 - CASSEGPNQPQHF TGTGCCAGCAGTGAAGGGCCCAATCAGCCCCAGCATTTT
TRBJ1-1 - TRBV18 - CASSRQTTSDSEEAFF TGTGCCAGCTCGCGTCAGACTACTTCGGACAGCGAGGAAGCTTTCTTT
TRBJ1-2 - TRBV28 TRBD1 CASSLWGQSANYGYTF TGTGCCAGCAGTTTATGGGGACAGTCAGCTAACTATGGCTACACCTTC
TRBJ2-7 - TRBV19 - CASTSPRDPYEQYF TGTGCCAGTACCTCCCCGCGGGATCCCTACGAGCAGTACTTC
TRBJ2-3 - TRBV6-1 TRBD2 CASSARLAGSTDTQYF TGTGCCAGCAGTGCCCGACTAGCGGGAAGCACAGATACGCAGTATTTT
TRBJ2-2 - TRBV28 TRBD2 CASRPSGSSTGELFF TGTGCCAGCAGACCTAGCGGGAGTTCAACCGGGGAGCTGTTTTTT
TRBJ2-7 - TRBV11-2 TRBD1 CASSLDLGQFYEQYF TGTGCCAGCAGCTTAGATCTGGGACAGTTTTACGAGCAGTACTTC
TRBJ1-5 - TRBV5-1 - CASSLGTADQPQHF TGCGCCAGCAGCTTGGGGACGGCCGATCAGCCCCAGCATTTT
TRBJ2-2 once TRBV19 TRBD2 CASSNGLAGDLGELFF TGTGCCAGTAGTAACGGACTAGCGGGAGATTTGGGGGAGCTGTTTTTT
TRBJ1-2 - TRBV10-3 - CAISEVNYGYTF TGTGCCATCAGTGAAGTAAACTATGGCTACACCTTC
TRBJ1-4 - TRBV6-1 TRBD1 CASSGRTGVNEKLFF TGTGCCAGCAGTGGGAGGACAGGGGTTAATGAAAAACTGTTTTTT
TRBJ2-3 - TRBV11-2 TRBD2 CASSFAGVPDTQYF TGTGCCAGCAGCTTCGCGGGAGTCCCAGATACGCAGTATTTT
TRBJ1-5 - TRBV6-6 - CASSRIQGSNQPQHF TGTGCCAGCAGTAGAATTCAGGGTTCCAATCAGCCCCAGCATTTT